This section outlines one T cell receptor (beta chain) sequence together with its context. What antigen it recognizes has not been identified. No much larger clonotype is one base removed from it; base qualities were not supplied. Reading from cysteine to phenylalanine, the CDR3 counts 19 amino acids. Of the read, only the CDR3 DNA is kept; its 57 bases are in frame from base 1. The germline V gene yields MGHRA for CDR1 and YSYEKL for CDR2. The V end gives up 6 bases and the J end 0 bases, leaving 10 bases in the junction not matched to a gene. The source of the sample is a study of T cell repertoires in cytomegalovirus infection (dated by TCRdb to the late 2010s). Notes on the research overall: The peptide stimulations were aimed at well-studied HLA-B-restricted epitopes as well as recently identified HLA-C-restricted CMV epitopes, whose presentation resists viral immunomodulation. The HLA type of each donor mattered for the analysis, because public TCR beta signatures pointed to carriage of CMV infection along with the matching HLA type.

The treatment or condition label for this specimen denotes: in vitro stimulation with specific CMV peptide epitopes to enrich CMV-specific T cells. Broader findings and caveats from the paper: The ex vivo response was dominated by HLA-C-restricted CMV-specific TCR beta clonotypes, which also provided the single most frequent clonotype in two of eight donors. Cumulative frequency of public TCR beta family members discriminated carriers of CMV infection plus the relevant HLA type in this cohort and an independent approximately 340-donor cohort.

The sample was run on an Illumina HiSeq 1500. The raw public data were reprocessed by TCRdb itself: fastp quality trimming at Q25, MiXCR clonotype calling, in-frame beta chains only. Identical CDR3 proteins give one entry, which carries the most common genes and DNA. The sample table lists roughly 570,000 distinct CDR3 sequences, 40% of them with a count of one. The ten largest clones represent 48% of the sample. The source material was cultured PBMCs, sampled from culture after CMV antigen stimulation. The V and J genes are TRBV4-1 and TRBJ2-1, and 14 bases in between align with TRBD2. This receptor was obtained from a human donor in good health (CMV status not recorded). Some clones in this sample may be carry-over from other donors' samples. The CDR3 amino acid sequence is: CASRPGPGLAGDSYNEQFF. In nucleotide form, the sequence is TGCGCCAGCAGACCCGGGCCGGGACTAGCGGGGGACTCCTACAATGAGCAGTTCTTC.